The 25 T cell receptor beta chains below come from one sample, sequenced in a study of blood T cell repertoires in COVID-19. TCRdb keeps only in-frame clones here, not all; method: immunoSEQ multiplex PCR. The profile shows about 190,000 clones, 70% to 90% of them singletons. Sequencing used peripheral blood. The receptors originated from a woman aged 25 to 39 with active or convalescent COVID-19.

The chain uses TRBV4-1 and TRBJ2-1; perhaps TRBD2 as D (7 bases). Looked up from germline, CDR1 is MGHRA and CDR2 is YSYEKL. The CDR3 spans 15 residues. Trimming took off 3 bases at V and 8 bases at J, with 17 bases between the two ends. The CDR3 DNA reads as TGCGCCAGCAGCCAGGGGAGGGGGGGCATCGATGAGCAGTTCTTC. This sequence encodes CASSQGRGGIDEQFF.

V is TRBV2 and J is TRBJ2-1, with TRBD1 matching over 8 bases. Germline V gives CDR1 SNHLY, CDR2 FYNNEI. The CDR3 extends over 14 amino acids. Losses at the gene ends were 2 bases for V and 9 bases for J; bases not matched to a gene: 6. The CDR3 DNA reads as TGTGCCAGCAGTGAAAGACAGGGGAAAATTGAGCAGTTCTTC. Translating it yields CASSERQGKIEQFF.

The V and J genes are TRBV10-1 and TRBJ1-2; 7 bases align to TRBD1. Germline V gives CDR1 WNHNN, CDR2 SYGVQD (reference sequence). With 5 bases clipped from V and 4 bases from J, the junction kept 7 bases outside the gene matches. The CDR3 sequence is 14 residues long. Here the CDR3 reads CASSTGTDVYGYTF. In nucleotides, the CDR3 is TGCGCCAGCAGTACCGGGACAGACGTCTATGGCTACACCTTC.

With respect to this clone: The sample carries other DNA sequences with the same CDR3. The rearrangement uses TRBV4-1 and TRBJ2-5, with 12 bases matching TRBD2. V lost 1 base to trimming and J lost 2 bases; unmatched junction nucleotides: 2. CDR3 length equals 16 residues. CDR1 is MGHRA and CDR2 is YSYEKL in the germline V gene. Here the CDR3 reads CASSQGLAGGQETQYF. CDR3 DNA: TGCGCCAGCAGCCAAGGGCTAGCGGGAGGGCAAGAGACCCAGTACTTC.

This chain connects TRBV11-2 to TRBJ1-2; D perhaps matches TRBD1 (5 bases). The CDR3 length is 15 residues. Trimming took 4 bases from V and 5 from J, leaving 17 bases between them. Germline V gene data show CDR1 as SGHAT and CDR2 as FQNNGV. Here the CDR3 reads CASSSYRSSPYGYTF. The CDR3 bases are TGTGCCAGCAGCTCTTACAGGAGCTCTCCTTATGGCTACACCTTC. The full variable domain, rest sourced from reference TRBV11-2 and TRBJ1-2, is EAGVAQSPRYKIIEKRQSVAFWCNPISGHATLYWYQQILGQGPKLLIQFQNNGVVDDSQLPKDRFSAERLKGVDSTLKIQPAKLEDSAVYLCASSSYRSSPYGYTFGSGTRLTVV.

The gene calls are TRBV7-2 and TRBJ2-5, with 9 bases fitting TRBD1. Trimming cost V 3 bases and J 5 bases; bases outside gene matches: 4. The CDR3 totals 14 residues. Germline V CDR1 and CDR2: SGHTA, FQGNSA. CDR3 nucleotides: TGTGCCAGCAGCTTCGACAGGGGGGTGGAGACCCAGTACTTC. Residues: CASSFDRGVETQYF.

This clone was recorded only once. The chain joins TRBV11-3 to TRBJ2-5; 9 bases fit TRBD2. The germline V gene encodes CDR1 SGHNT and CDR2 YENEEA. The V and J ends lost 8 bases and 1 base, in that order; junction bases with no gene match: 5. The CDR3 runs to 14 residues. In nucleotides, the CDR3 is TGTGCCAGCGTGGGCGGGGGGGCCCAAGAGACCCAGTACTTC. It codes for CASVGGGAQETQYF.

This chain links TRBV9 with TRBJ1-1; the D gene is possibly TRBD1 (6 bases). The ends were cut back, 4 bases at V and 0 bases at J, with 16 bases in the middle. Looked up from germline, CDR1 is SGDLS and CDR2 is YYNGEE. This CDR3 contains 16 residues. The CDR3: CASSPPQGPMNTEAFF. In nucleotides, the CDR3 is TGTGCCAGCAGCCCTCCACAGGGTCCAATGAACACTGAAGCTTTCTTT.

This clone is classed as medium-sized. The V and J genes are TRBV4-1 and TRBJ2-7; 9 bases line up with TRBD1. Germline CDR1 reads MGHRA; CDR2 reads YSYEKL. Trimming removed 7 bases from V and 5 bases from J; junction bases left unmatched: 3. The CDR3 length is 12 residues. The DNA of the CDR3 is TGCGCCAGCACCGGGACAGGGCACGAGCAGTACTTC. This codes for CASTGTGHEQYF.

The chain combines TRBV10-3 with TRBJ2-1, with D possibly TRBD2 on 6 matching bases. V dropped 7 bases and J dropped 0 bases, with 13 bases sitting between them. This CDR3 has 15 amino acids. Germline V lookup: CDR1 ENHRY, CDR2 SYGVKD. CDR3 protein: CAIKSSESSYNEQFF. The DNA of the CDR3 is TGTGCCATCAAATCTAGCGAGAGCTCCTACAATGAGCAGTTCTTC.

This rearrangement joins TRBV29-1 to TRBJ2-1, with 9 bases identical to TRBD2. Germline CDR1 reads SQVTM; CDR2 reads ANQGSEA. Trimming cost V 0 bases and J 5 bases; bases outside gene matches: 5. The length of the CDR3 is 15 residues. CDR3 in DNA: TGCAGCGTTGAAGATCACAGCGGGAGGAACAATGAGCAGTTCTTC. This sequence encodes CSVEDHSGRNNEQFF.

This clone was seen only a few times. The chain recombines TRBV27 with TRBJ1-5; D is perhaps TRBD1 (5 bases). Trimming removed 10 bases from V and 2 bases from J, with 21 bases in between. The CDR3 is 16 residues long. Per the germline V gene, CDR1 is MNHEY and CDR2 is SMNVEV (reference sequence). CDR3 amino acids: CATGLGGTLGNQPQHF. The DNA of the CDR3 is TGTGCCACGGGCCTCGGGGGAACGTTGGGCAATCAGCCCCAGCATTTT.

The chain couples TRBV19 to TRBJ2-7; possibly TRBD1 for D (6 bases). The CDR3 extends over 15 amino acids. The ends were cut back, 1 base at V and 1 base at J, with 11 bases in the middle. Germline values: CDR1 LNHDA, CDR2 SQIVND (reference sequence). The CDR3 DNA is TGTGCCAGTAGTATAGCCGGGACACCATCCTACGAGCAGTACTTC. Its translation is CASSIAGTPSYEQYF.

The chain combines TRBV19 with TRBJ1-1; 10 nucleotides match TRBD1. With 4 bases clipped from V and 3 bases from J, the junction kept 14 bases outside the gene matches. The V gene's germline CDR1 is LNHDA and CDR2 SQIVND (reference sequence). The CDR3 length is 18 residues. The CDR3: CASSTYAGQGRFDTEAFF. The CDR3 DNA follows: TGTGCCAGTAGTACATATGCGGGACAGGGGCGTTTTGACACTGAAGCTTTCTTT. Filled out from reference TRBV19 and TRBJ1-1, the complete variable domain reads DGGITQSPKYLFRKEGQNVTLSCEQNLNHDAMYWYRQDPGQGLRLIYYSQIVNDFQKGDIAEGYSVSREKKESFPLTVTSAQKNPTAFYLCASSTYAGQGRFDTEAFFGQGTRLTVV.

This clone was observed a handful of times. The rearrangement joins TRBV29-1 to TRBJ1-6; tentatively, D is TRBD1 (6 bases). CDR3 length: 13 amino acids. V was clipped by 7 bases and J by 5 bases, with 12 bases between them. Germline assignment: CDR1 SQVTM and CDR2 ANQGSEA. The CDR3: CSARAGDNSPLHF. For the CDR3, the DNA is TGCAGCGCTCGAGCAGGGGATAATTCACCCCTCCACTTT. Filled out from reference TRBV29-1 and TRBJ1-6, the complete variable domain reads SAVISQKPSRDICQRGTSLTIQCQVDSQVTMMFWYRQQPGQSLTLIATANQGSEATYESGFVIDKFPISRPNLTFSTLTVSNMSPEDSSIYLCSARAGDNSPLHFGNGTRLTVT.

This clone was observed a few times. V usage is TRBV9 and J usage is TRBJ2-5, with TRBD2 matching over 8 bases. In germline, CDR1 is SGDLS, CDR2 YYNGEE. With 6 bases clipped from V and 5 bases from J, the junction kept 6 bases outside the gene matches. The CDR3 spans 13 residues. The CDR3 here is CASTGGLGETQYF. The CDR3 bases are TGTGCCAGCACGGGGGGGCTCGGGGAGACCCAGTACTTC.

This clone has a handful of counts. The chain couples TRBV30 to TRBJ2-4, with TRBD1 matching over 9 bases. This CDR3 has 16 amino acids. Germline CDR1 and CDR2: GTSNPN and SVGIG (reference sequence). With V trimmed by 1 base and J by 8 bases, 12 bases remained unmatched. The CDR3 protein is CAWSASFGTGSDIQYF. DNA for the CDR3: TGTGCCTGGAGTGCCAGCTTCGGGACAGGGAGTGACATTCAGTACTTC.

CDR3 sequence: CSASTGGPGYGYTF. In DNA form, the CDR3 reads TGCAGTGCTAGTACAGGGGGCCCCGGCTATGGCTACACCTTC. The chain has TRBV20-1 and TRBJ1-2; TRBD1 matches at 9 bases. The V gene's germline CDR1 is DFQATT and CDR2 SNEGSKA (reference sequence). CDR3 size: 14 residues. Germline trimming cut 3 bases from V and 4 bases from J; bases unmatched to any gene: 6.

This chain joins TRBV11-2 and TRBJ1-6, with D hard to call. The CDR3 has 15 amino acids. Germline loops: CDR1 SGHAT, CDR2 FQNNGV. The V and J ends lost 6 bases and 2 bases respectively, with 11 bases between them. The CDR3 DNA is TGTGCCAGCAGACGGACTGCTGCCTATAATTCACCCCTCCACTTT. Translated, it gives CASRRTAAYNSPLHF.

The chain has TRBV6-6 and TRBJ1-2; 8 positions match TRBD1. Per the germline V gene, CDR1 is MNHNY and CDR2 is SVGAGI (reference sequence). V lost 6 bases to trimming and J lost 7 bases; unmatched junction nucleotides: 7. CDR3 size: 13 residues. The CDR3 region is CASSHTGGSGYTF. Here the CDR3 DNA reads TGTGCCAGCAGCCATACAGGGGGGAGTGGCTACACCTTC.

The chain recombines TRBV15 with TRBJ2-4; TRBD1 matches 7 bases. Germline values: CDR1 LNHNV, CDR2 YYDKDF (reference sequence). After removal of 7 bases from V and 5 bases from J, the junction contained 8 bases not matched to a gene. This CDR3 comprises 14 residues. CDR3 sequence reads: CATTTTGSENIQYF. DNA for the CDR3: TGTGCCACCACCACGACAGGGTCGGAAAACATTCAGTACTTC. Drawing the rest from reference TRBV15 and TRBJ2-4, the complete variable domain is DAMVIQNPRYQVTQFGKPVTLSCSQTLNHNVMYWYQQKSSQAPKLLFHYYDKDFNNEADTPDNFQSRRPNTSFCFLDIRSPGLGDTAMYLCATTTTGSENIQYFGAGTRLSVL.

This clone was seen a few times. Other DNA sequences within the sample encode an identical CDR3. The chain links TRBV10-3 to TRBJ2-3; perhaps TRBD2 as D (6 bases). Trimming stripped 6 bases from V and 4 bases from J, with 20 bases between. The CDR3 is made up of 16 amino acids. The germline V gene encodes CDR1 ENHRY and CDR2 SYGVKD. The CDR3 nucleotides read TGTGCCATCAGGCTGAAGGGACTGAAGGCTCCAGATACGCAGTATTTT. This gives the protein CAIRLKGLKAPDTQYF.

The chain links TRBV19 to TRBJ2-1, with D possibly matching TRBD1 (5 bases). The germline gives CDR1 LNHDA, CDR2 SQIVND (reference sequence). V gave up 0 bases and J gave up 9 bases, with 12 bases separating them. The CDR3 runs to 14 residues. The CDR3 DNA reads as TGTGCCAGTAGTATAGATCACAGGAAGGGTGAGCAGTTCTTC. Translating gives CASSIDHRKGEQFF.

This sequence joins TRBV19 and TRBJ2-7; D is uncertain. This CDR3 region has 14 residues. Germline V lookup: CDR1 LNHDA, CDR2 SQIVND (reference sequence). The V end lost 3 bases, the J end lost 3 bases, and 12 bases lay between the germline ends. For the CDR3, the DNA is TGTGCCAGTAGTATCGGGTACGGATTCTACGAGCAGTACTTC. Amino acids: CASSIGYGFYEQYF.

The V and J genes are TRBV5-1 and TRBJ2-1; tentative D call: TRBD2 (5 bases). CDR1 SGHRS and CDR2 YFSETQ come from the germline V gene. The CDR3 has 15 residues. V dropped 0 bases and J dropped 2 bases, with 9 bases sitting between them. CDR3 loop: CASSLASGTYNEQFF. DNA of the CDR3: TGCGCCAGCAGCTTGGCGAGCGGCACCTACAATGAGCAGTTCTTC.